This TCR beta chain is drawn from a study of shared clonotypes between healthy human individuals (TCRdb year 2020). About the study as a whole: The cohort included three men and a couple of women between 18 and 49 years of age. To estimate repertoire size and how much clonotype sharing occurs between individuals, the study deeply sequenced the blood TCR repertoires of about five healthy adults. Per donor, leukapheresis produced somewhere between about 0.85 and 10 billion PBMCs. To increase sequencing depth and limit assay-specific biases, TCR repertoire library preparation and sequencing were carried out by different laboratories using diverse techniques.

The paper's findings and limits, for the study overall: Pairwise subsampling indicated that sequencing depth was expected to affect the degree of clonotype sharing among donors. The genetic and exposure-history diversity represented was limited by the small number of donors. Only blood was sampled, and tissue TCR repertoires likely differ from those in blood.

V and J are trimmed by 3 bases and 2 bases, and the gene matches miss 5 bases of the junction. As encoded in the germline V gene (reference sequence), CDR1 is SGHNT while CDR2 is YYREEE. From the cysteine up to the phenylalanine, the CDR3 has a length of 16 residues. This entry keeps only the CDR3 DNA: 48 bases, framed from base 1. A remark on this clone: The antigen it recognizes is unknown. No base quality values were provided; no much bigger clone lies one nucleotide off.

TCR CDR3 regions were amplified from genomic DNA by multiplex PCR using the deep immunoSEQ assay. Extracted genomic DNA from each cell subset was spread evenly across all wells of several immunoSEQ 96-well plates, with each plate serving as a replicate. Each replicate PCR for unsorted PBMC received about 300 ng genomic DNA, equal to tens of thousands of T cell genomes. Unsorted PBMC genomic DNA was sequenced across ten immunoSEQ deep assay plates. Purified libraries were quantified with a Qubit 3.0 fluorometer, sized on a Bioanalyzer 2100, and re-quantified with the KAPA Library Quantification kit. Each immunoSEQ 96-well plate was sequenced on its own single-read 150-cycle Illumina NextSeq 550 flow cell. As for the authors' bioinformatics: Because only junctional sequences without quality scores were contained in the immunoSEQ output, filtering matching that applied to full-length reads could not be performed. To assign V/J genes and CDR3, sequences were annotated against IMGT germline references using PyIR, a Python wrapper for IgBLAST v1.9. Reads were removed for weak V/J assignments (E-value above 1e-6), missing CDR3, stop codons, out-of-frame junctions, or ambiguous translated residues. V3J clonotypes were defined as sequences sharing an identical inferred V gene, J gene, and CDR3 amino acid sequence. To compute the percentage overlap between repertoires, the number of shared unique clonotypes was divided by the size of the smaller repertoire. RTK rarefaction, the Chao1 estimator, and Recon v2.1 estimates of unobserved clonotypes were used to assess repertoire richness. Drawn from immuneACCESS, this table holds only the in-frame rearrangements with V and J called that TCRdb kept. Clones are partly lost; checked studies trace under half to an unresolved V gene and leave the rest unexplained. For V, J and clone size, that table is used; D and trimming come from the DNA. In this sample the table shows fewer than 600,000 clones, 60% to 80% of which occur a single time. The ten biggest clones cover 12% of the sample.

Healthy HIV-negative adults with no recently reported acute infections or vaccinations were included as donors. Every donor was a Caucasian adult residing in Nashville, Tennessee, USA. For unsorted samples, roughly 91 million PBMCs were counted, and genomic DNA was extracted using the QIAamp DNA Blood Mini kit. After blood collection by leukapheresis, PBMCs were isolated using Ficoll-Histopaque density gradient centrifugation and then cryopreserved in the vapor phase of liquid nitrogen. This chain is built from TRBV5-4 and TRBJ2-6, and 7 bases in between align with TRBD1. Sequencing input: PBMCs. This TCR was sampled from a woman aged 35 to 49 in good health. Some clones in this sample may be carry-over from other donors' samples. DNA sequence: TGTGCCAGCAGCTATGGGACAGCGGCTGGGGCCAACGTCCTGACTTTC. This is translated as CASSYGTAAGANVLTF.